This T cell receptor (beta chain) was sequenced in a study of cytomegalovirus exposure and HLA in healthy donors. Study as a whole: The Caucasian-associated ancestry cluster held 65% to 90% of 398 genotyped donors.

Primers for the PCR totalled 60 Vbeta and 13 Jbeta. TCRdb's copy holds only in-frame clones and misses some; the assay was immunoSEQ multiplex PCR. Of approximately 88,000 clones in the sample, more than 75% are singletons; the top ten hold roughly 2%. Germline CDR1 and CDR2: PRHDT and FYEKMQ (reference sequence). There are 17 residues in the CDR3. Trimming removed 5 bases from V and 8 bases from J; junction bases left unmatched: 15. Overall study results and limits: According to the study, around 160 TCR beta chains were cytomegalovirus-associated. A later analysis showed that HLA-associated TCR beta chains had undergone more clonal expansion than equally common others. Per a later analysis, 15,000 to 20,000 TCR beta sequences showed association with HLA alleles at 0.05 false discovery rate.

To note about this clone: Its antigen is unidentified.

V usage is TRBV13 and J usage is TRBJ2-1, with 10 bases matching TRBD1. Material for sequencing was PBMCs. The receptor was isolated from a man between 18 and 35 years old in good health and CMV-seronegative. This chain's CDR3 is CASSPTDRGRQSHEQFF. CDR3 bases: TGTGCCAGCAGCCCAACTGACAGGGGGCGACAGTCGCATGAGCAGTTCTTC.